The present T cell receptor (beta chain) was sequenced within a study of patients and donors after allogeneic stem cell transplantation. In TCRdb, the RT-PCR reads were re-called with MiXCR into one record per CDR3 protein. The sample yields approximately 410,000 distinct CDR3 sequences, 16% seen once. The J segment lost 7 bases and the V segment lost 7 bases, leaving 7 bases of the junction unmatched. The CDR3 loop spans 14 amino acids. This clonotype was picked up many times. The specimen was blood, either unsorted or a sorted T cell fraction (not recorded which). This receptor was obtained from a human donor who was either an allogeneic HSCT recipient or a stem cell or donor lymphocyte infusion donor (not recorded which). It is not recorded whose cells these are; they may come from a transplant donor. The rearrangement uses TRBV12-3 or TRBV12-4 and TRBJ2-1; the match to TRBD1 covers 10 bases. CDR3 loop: CASTRDRGGNEQFF. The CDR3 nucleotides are TGTGCCAGCACGCGGGACAGGGGTGGGAATGAGCAGTTCTTC.